The source of this TCR beta chain is a study of vaccination and CD4 T cells after COVID-19. For the study at large: Samples were taken after vaccination, a median of around 76 days after dose two, with a range of 14 to 241. Overlapping spike peptides from SARS-CoV-2, HCoV-NL63, HCoV-OC43 and HCoV-229E served to stimulate the cells.

Notes on this clonotype: The antigen remains unidentified.

Germline-derived CDR1 and CDR2 are SEHNR and FQNEAQ (reference sequence). Germline trimming cut 2 bases from V and 3 bases from J; bases unmatched to any gene: 6. The length of the CDR3 is 16 residues. Sequencing of DNA taken from cultured CD4+ T cells relied on the Oncomine TCR Beta short-read assay. TCRdb analysed the PCR reads with MiXCR anew, one entry per CDR3 protein. The sample lists tens of thousands of distinct CDR3 sequences, 40% to 55% seen once, with roughly 28% in the top ten. General observations from the study: Post-vaccination, and not before, a median about 90% of reactive clones appeared in convalescent patients.

Stated treatment: roughly 11-day PBMC culture with coronavirus spike peptide pools or control peptides (ViraFEST assay). The sequencing here drew on CD4+ T cells from blood, cultured in vitro, taken before SARS-CoV-2 vaccination. This rearrangement joins TRBV7-9 to TRBJ2-2, with 7 bases lining up with TRBD1. The sequence derives from a human donor who received a COVID-19 vaccine. DNA for the CDR3: TGTGCCAGCAGCTTATTAGGGGGCGCCGACACCGGGGAGCTGTTTTTT. Translating it yields CASSLLGGADTGELFF.